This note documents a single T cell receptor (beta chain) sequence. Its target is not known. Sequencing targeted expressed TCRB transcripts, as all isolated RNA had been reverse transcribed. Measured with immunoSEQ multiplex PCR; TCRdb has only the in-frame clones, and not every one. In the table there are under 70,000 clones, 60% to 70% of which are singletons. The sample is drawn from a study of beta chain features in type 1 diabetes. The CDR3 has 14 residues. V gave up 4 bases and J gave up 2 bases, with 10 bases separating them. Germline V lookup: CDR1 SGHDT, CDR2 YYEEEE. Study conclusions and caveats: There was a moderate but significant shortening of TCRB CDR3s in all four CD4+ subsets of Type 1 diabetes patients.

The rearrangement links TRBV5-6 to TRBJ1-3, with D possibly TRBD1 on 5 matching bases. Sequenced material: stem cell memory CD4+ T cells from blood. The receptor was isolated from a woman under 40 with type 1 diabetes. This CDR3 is CASSGASAGNTIYF. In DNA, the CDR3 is TGTGCCAGCAGCGGGGCATCCGCTGGAAACACCATATATTTT.